This TCR beta chain originates from a study of CD8 T cells in Susac syndrome. Comment on this clonotype: Antigen: not known.

TCR beta sequences were obtained from blood CD8+ and CD4+ T cells. TEMRA cells were FACS-enriched, and CD8+ and CD4+ T cells were isolated negatively. Random hexamers were used to reverse transcribe about 0.5 to 1 ug of RNA. immunoSEQ multiplex PCR amplified TCR beta CDR3 across 54 Vbeta, 13 Jbeta. TCRdb recomputed calls from the immunoSEQ multiplex PCR reads with MiXCR, one row per CDR3 protein. The sample yields over 95,000 distinct CDR3 sequences, 85% to 95% seen once. Overall study findings and caveats: It was acknowledged in the study that the number of individuals who were included in its TCR sequencing and HLA analysis was relatively small.

Trimming cost V 5 bases and J 3 bases, with 13 bases left between them. There are 14 residues in the CDR3. The material sequenced was CD8+ T cells from PBMCs. The chain has TRBV12-3 or TRBV12-4 and TRBJ1-1; TRBD1 is a possible D gene (6 bases). The clonotype comes from a human donor in good health. CDR3 sequence reads: CASSPWGADTEAFF. In DNA, the CDR3 is TGTGCCAGCAGTCCCTGGGGGGCGGACACTGAAGCTTTCTTT.